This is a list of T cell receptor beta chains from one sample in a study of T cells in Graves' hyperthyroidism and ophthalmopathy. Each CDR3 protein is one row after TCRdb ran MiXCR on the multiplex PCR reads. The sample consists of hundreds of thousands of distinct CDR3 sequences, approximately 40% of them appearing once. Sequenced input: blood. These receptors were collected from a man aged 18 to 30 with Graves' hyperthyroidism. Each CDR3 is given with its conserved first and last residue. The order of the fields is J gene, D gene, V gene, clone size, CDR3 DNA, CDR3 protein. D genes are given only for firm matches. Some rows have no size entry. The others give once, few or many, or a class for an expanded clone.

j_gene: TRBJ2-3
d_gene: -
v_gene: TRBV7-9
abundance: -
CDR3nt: TGTGCCAGCGAGGCCCAAAACACAGATACGCAGTATTTT
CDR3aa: CASEAQNTDTQYF

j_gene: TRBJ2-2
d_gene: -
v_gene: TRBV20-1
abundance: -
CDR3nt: TGCAGTAGTATCCAGCGTTCCACCGGGGAGCTGTTTTTT
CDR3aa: CSSIQRSTGELFF

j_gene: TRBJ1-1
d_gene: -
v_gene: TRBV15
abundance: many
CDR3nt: TGTGCCACCAGAGAAGGGGGTTCTAAAGCTTTCTTT
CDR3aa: CATREGGSKAFF

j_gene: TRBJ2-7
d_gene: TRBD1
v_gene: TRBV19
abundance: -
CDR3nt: TGTGCCAGTAGTAGCCTACAGGGGGCTTTACTCTACGAGCAGTACTTC
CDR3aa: CASSSLQGALLYEQYF

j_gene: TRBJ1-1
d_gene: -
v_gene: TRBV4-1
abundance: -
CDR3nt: TGCGCCAGCAGCCAAGCCCGGGACATGGGCACTGAAGCTTTCTTT
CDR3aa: CASSQARDMGTEAFF

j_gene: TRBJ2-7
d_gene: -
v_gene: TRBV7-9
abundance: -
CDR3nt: TGTGCCAGCAGCCAAGAGTGGGTGGGGGGACCCTCCTACGAGCAGTACTTC
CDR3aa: CASSQEWVGGPSYEQYF

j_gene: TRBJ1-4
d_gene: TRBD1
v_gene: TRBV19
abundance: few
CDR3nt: TGTGCCAGTAGTCCCGGACAGGGATCTATTGCAACTAATGAAAAACTGTTTTTT
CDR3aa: CASSPGQGSIATNEKLFF

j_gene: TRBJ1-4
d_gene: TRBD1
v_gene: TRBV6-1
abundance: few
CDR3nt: TGTGCCAGCAGTTCCCGGACAGGGGATTTTAATGAAAAACTGTTTTTT
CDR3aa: CASSSRTGDFNEKLFF

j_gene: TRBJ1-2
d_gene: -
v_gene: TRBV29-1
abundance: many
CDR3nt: TGCAGCGTTCAACCCTCCGGGGCATATGGCTACACCTTC
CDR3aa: CSVQPSGAYGYTF

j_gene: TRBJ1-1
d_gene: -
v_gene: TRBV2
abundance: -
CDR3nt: TGTGCCAGCAGTCCGACAGTGGAGACTGAAGCTTTCTTT
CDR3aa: CASSPTVETEAFF

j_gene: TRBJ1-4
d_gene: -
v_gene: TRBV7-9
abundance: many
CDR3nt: TGTGCCAGCAGCTTAGAGGGGGAAAAACTGTTTTTT
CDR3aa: CASSLEGEKLFF

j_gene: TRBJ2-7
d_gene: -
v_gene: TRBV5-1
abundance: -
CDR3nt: TGCGCCAGCAGCGGTCCCTTCAACGAGCAGTACTTC
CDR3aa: CASSGPFNEQYF

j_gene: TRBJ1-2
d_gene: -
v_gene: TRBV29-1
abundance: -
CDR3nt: TGCAGCTCGGGGAGGTCGGTCTATGGCTACACCTTC
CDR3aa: CSSGRSVYGYTF

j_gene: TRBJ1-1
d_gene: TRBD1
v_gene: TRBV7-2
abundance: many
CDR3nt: TGTGCCAGCAGCTCAGAGCCGACAGGGGACACTGAAGCTTTCTTT
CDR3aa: CASSSEPTGDTEAFF

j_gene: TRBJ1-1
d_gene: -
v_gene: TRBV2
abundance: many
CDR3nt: TGTGCCAGCCTTGCAGGGGTGACTGAAGCTTTCTTT
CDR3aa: CASLAGVTEAFF

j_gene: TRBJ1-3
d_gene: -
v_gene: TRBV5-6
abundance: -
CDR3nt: TGTGCCAGCAGCCTGGAGAGTGTGGAATATTTT
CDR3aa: CASSLESVEYF

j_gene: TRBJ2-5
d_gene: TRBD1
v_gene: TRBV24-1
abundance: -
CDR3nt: TGTGCCACCAGTGATCTTAAAGAAGGGACAGAGCAAGAGACCCAGTACTTC
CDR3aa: CATSDLKEGTEQETQYF

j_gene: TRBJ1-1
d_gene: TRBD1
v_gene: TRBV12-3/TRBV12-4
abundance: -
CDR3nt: TGTGCCAGCAGTCCAATCCCAGGGGGCTCGGCTGAAGCTTTCTTT
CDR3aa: CASSPIPGGSAEAFF

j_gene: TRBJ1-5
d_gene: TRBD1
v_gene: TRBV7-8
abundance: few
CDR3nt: TGTGCCAGCAGCATGCATGGGGACAGGGGTGGTCAGCCCCAGCATTTT
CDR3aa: CASSMHGDRGGQPQHF

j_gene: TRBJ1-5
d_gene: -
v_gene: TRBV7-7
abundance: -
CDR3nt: TGTGCTAGGCAGGGGTGGAAGCCCCAGCATTTT
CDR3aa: CARQGWKPQHF

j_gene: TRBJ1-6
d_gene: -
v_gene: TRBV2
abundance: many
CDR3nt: TGTGCCAGCAGTGAAACGGGGCCTCTCTCACCCCTCCACTTT
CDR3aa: CASSETGPLSPLHF

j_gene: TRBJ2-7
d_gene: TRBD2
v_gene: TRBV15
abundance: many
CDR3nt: TGTGCCACCAGCAGACCGGGACTAGCTTACGAGCAGTACTTC
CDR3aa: CATSRPGLAYEQYF

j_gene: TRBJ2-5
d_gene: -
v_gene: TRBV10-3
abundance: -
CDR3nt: TGTGCCATCAGTGAAGGGCCAACTAACCAAGAGACCCAGTACTTC
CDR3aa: CAISEGPTNQETQYF

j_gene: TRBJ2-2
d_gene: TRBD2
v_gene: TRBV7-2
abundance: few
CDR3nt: TGTGCCAGCAGCCCACGGGGGGGGCGGAACGGGGAGCTGTTTTTT
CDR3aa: CASSPRGGRNGELFF

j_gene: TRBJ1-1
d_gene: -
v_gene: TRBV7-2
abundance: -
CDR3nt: TGTGCCAGCAGCTCCATGACAGATGCCACTGAAGCTTTCTTT
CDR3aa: CASSSMTDATEAFF

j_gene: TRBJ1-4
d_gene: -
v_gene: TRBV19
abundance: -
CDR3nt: TGTGCCAGTAGTACCTACCAGGGGATGCTGGAAATGGCTAATGAAAAACTGTTTTTT
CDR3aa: CASSTYQGMLEMANEKLFF

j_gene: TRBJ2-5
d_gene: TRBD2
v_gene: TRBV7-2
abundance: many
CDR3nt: TGTGCCAGCAGATACTTAGCGGGAGCAGGGGAGACCCAGTACTTC
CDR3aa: CASRYLAGAGETQYF

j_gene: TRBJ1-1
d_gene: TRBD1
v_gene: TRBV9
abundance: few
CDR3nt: TGTGCCAGCAGTACCTCTCGCACAGGGGGCACTGAAGCTTTCTTT
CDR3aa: CASSTSRTGGTEAFF

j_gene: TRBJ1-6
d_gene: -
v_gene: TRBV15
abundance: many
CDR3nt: TGTGCCACCAGCAGAGTGACAGCGCCGAGCTCCTATAATTCACCCCTCCACTTT
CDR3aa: CATSRVTAPSSYNSPLHF

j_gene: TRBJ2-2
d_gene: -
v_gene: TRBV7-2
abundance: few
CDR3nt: TGTGCCAGCAGCCTCGGACTCAATCCGAACACCGGGGAGCTGTTTTTT
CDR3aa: CASSLGLNPNTGELFF

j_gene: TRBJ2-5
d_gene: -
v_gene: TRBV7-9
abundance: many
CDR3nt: TGTGCCAGCAGCGCCGCTTTACAAGAGACCCAGTACTTC
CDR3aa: CASSAALQETQYF

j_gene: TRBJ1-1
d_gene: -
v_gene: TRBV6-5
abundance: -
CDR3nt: TGTGCCAGCAGTTACAGGGCGCACACTGAAGCTTTCTTT
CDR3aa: CASSYRAHTEAFF